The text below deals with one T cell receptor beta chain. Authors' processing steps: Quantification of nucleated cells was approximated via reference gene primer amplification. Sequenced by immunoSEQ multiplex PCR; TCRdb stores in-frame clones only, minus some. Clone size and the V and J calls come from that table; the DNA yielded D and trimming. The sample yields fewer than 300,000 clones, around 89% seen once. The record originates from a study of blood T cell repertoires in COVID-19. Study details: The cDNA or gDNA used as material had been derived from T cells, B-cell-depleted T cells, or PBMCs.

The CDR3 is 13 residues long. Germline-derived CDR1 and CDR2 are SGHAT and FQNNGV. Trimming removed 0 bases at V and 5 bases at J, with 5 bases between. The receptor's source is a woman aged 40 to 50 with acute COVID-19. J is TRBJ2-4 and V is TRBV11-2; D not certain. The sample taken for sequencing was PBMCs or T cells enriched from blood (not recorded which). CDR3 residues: CASSLDSQNIQYF. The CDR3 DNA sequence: TGTGCCAGCAGCTTAGACTCCCAAAACATTCAGTACTTC.